The rows below give T cell receptor beta chains drawn from one sample of a study of T cell responses to AZD1222 COVID-19 vaccine. The table came from immunoSEQ multiplex PCR; TCRdb's copy has only in-frame clones and leaves some out. The table has some 130,000 clones, 80% to 95% seen once. The sequencing here drew on peripheral blood, taken on day 0 of AZD1222 vaccination. These receptors were obtained from an adult in good health. Both conserved end residues are part of each CDR3. A D gene is named only where the DNA matches it firmly. For some rows the clone size is stated as once, few or many, or as a class when expanded; others skip it.

d_call	j_call	clone_size	v_call	cdr3_aa	cdr3_nt
.	TRBJ2-4	.	TRBV3-1/TRBV3-2	CASSQERQGIQYF	TGTGCCAGCAGCCAAGAGCGGCAGGGGATTCAGTACTTC
TRBD2	TRBJ2-3	.	TRBV5-4	CASTLAGRTDTQYF	TGTGCCAGCACCCTAGCGGGGCGCACAGATACGCAGTATTTT
.	TRBJ2-7	.	TRBV4-1	CASSQTQGREQYF	TGCGCCAGCAGCCAGACACAGGGACGCGAGCAGTACTTC
TRBD1	TRBJ2-1	.	TRBV7-9	CASRSAGGDNEQFF	TGTGCCAGCAGGTCCGCAGGGGGTGACAATGAGCAGTTCTTC
.	TRBJ2-2	.	TRBV2	CASSEWRASGTGELFF	TGTGCCAGCAGTGAATGGAGAGCTTCGGGCACCGGGGAGCTGTTTTTT
.	TRBJ1-6	.	TRBV6-5	CASTTGGSSPLHF	TGTGCCAGTACTACGGGGGGCAGTTCACCCCTCCACTTT
.	TRBJ2-5	.	TRBV28	CAALRAFSQETQYF	TGTGCCGCACTGAGGGCGTTTTCCCAAGAGACCCAGTACTTC
.	TRBJ2-3	.	TRBV5-8	CASRRPTDTQYF	TGTGCCAGCAGACGACCTACAGATACGCAGTATTTT
.	TRBJ1-4	.	TRBV28	CASSLGAYNEKLFF	TGTGCCAGCAGTTTAGGGGCATACAATGAAAAACTGTTTTTT
TRBD2	TRBJ2-1	.	TRBV7-8	CASSALFRLAGGVNEQFF	TGTGCCAGCAGCGCCCTGTTCAGATTAGCGGGGGGGGTAAATGAGCAGTTCTTC
.	TRBJ1-5	.	TRBV30	CAWSRQDNQPQHF	TGTGCCTGGAGCCGACAGGACAATCAGCCCCAGCATTTT
.	TRBJ1-1	.	TRBV12-3/TRBV12-4	CASSFIYTEAFF	TGTGCCAGCAGTTTTATTTACACTGAAGCTTTCTTT
.	TRBJ2-7	.	TRBV11-2	CASSLGSGRSTYEQYF	TGTGCCAGCAGCTTAGGATCGGGACGGTCAACCTACGAGCAGTACTTC
.	TRBJ1-1	once	TRBV30	CAWSVQEGIGAFF	TGTGCCTGGAGTGTACAAGAGGGGATTGGGGCTTTCTTT
TRBD1	TRBJ1-1	few	TRBV6-5	CASRFTGGRENVAFF	TGTGCCAGCAGATTTACAGGGGGACGAGAAAATGTGGCTTTCTTT
.	TRBJ1-2	few	TRBV4-3	CASSQDTSGGGNGYTF	TGCGCCAGCAGCCAAGATACTTCAGGAGGAGGGAATGGCTACACCTTC
.	TRBJ2-2	.	TRBV7-3	CASSLGTATGELFF	TGTGCCAGCAGCTTAGGAACCGCCACCGGGGAGCTGTTTTTT
.	TRBJ2-5	.	TRBV11-2	CASSFARSETQYF	TGTGCCAGCAGCTTTGCTAGATCCGAGACCCAGTACTTC
.	TRBJ2-3	.	TRBV10-3	CAISVVSGFSTDTQYF	TGTGCCATCAGTGTTGTAAGCGGGTTCAGCACAGATACGCAGTATTTT
.	TRBJ1-1	.	TRBV13	CASSPGMGGQGTEAFF	TGTGCCAGCAGCCCAGGAATGGGGGGCCAGGGAACTGAAGCTTTCTTT
.	TRBJ2-7	.	TRBV9	CASSLGASPYEQYF	TGTGCCAGCAGCCTCGGGGCCTCCCCTTACGAGCAGTACTTC
.	TRBJ2-5	.	TRBV7-9	CASSLSGGRETQYF	TGTGCCAGCAGCTTATCAGGAGGGCGAGAGACCCAGTACTTC
TRBD2	TRBJ2-1	.	TRBV5-1	CASSPVAGAFGSNEQFF	TGCGCCAGCAGCCCAGTAGCGGGAGCGTTTGGCTCCAATGAGCAGTTCTTC
.	TRBJ1-2	.	TRBV9	CASSTGPTLNYGYTF	TGTGCCAGCAGCACCGGACCGACCCTTAACTATGGCTACACCTTC
.	TRBJ1-2	.	TRBV11-3	CASSSSYSREDYGYTF	TGTGCCAGCAGCTCCTCCTACTCCCGCGAAGACTATGGCTACACCTTC